Here is one TCR beta chain with its context. The antigen this receptor binds is unknown. Base-call qualities are not available, and no considerably larger clone is one nucleotide away. Peripheral blood CD8+ and CD4+ T cells from healthy donors, Susac syndrome patients and multiple sclerosis patients were profiled by high-throughput TCR beta sequencing. The Susac syndrome patients fulfilled recently defined diagnostic criteria for either definite or probable disease. Bulk CD8+ and CD4+ T cells were purified magnetically by negative isolation, whereas CD8+ TEMRA cells were enriched by FACS. Blood was drawn into EDTA tubes, processed within 24 hours, and PBMCs were isolated by density gradient centrifugation. PBMCs intended for TCR sequencing were cryopreserved in liquid nitrogen and were subsequently thawed in a 37 degrees C water bath. A purity of at least 90% was achieved for sorted or isolated CD4+, CD8+ and CD8+ TEMRA cells.

Taken from the germline V gene, the CDR1 and CDR2 loops are SGHDN and FVKESK. V loses 1 base of germline sequence and J loses 8 bases, and the interval between the two ends is 14 bases. Counted from cysteine to phenylalanine, this CDR3 has 14 amino acids. The only DNA kept is the CDR3, 42 bases in frame from the first base. RNA was extracted using the RNeasy kit, and roughly 0.5 to 1 ug of the RNA was reverse transcribed with random hexamers. The immunoSEQ multiplex PCR assay, covering 54 Vbeta and 13 Jbeta segments, was used to amplify TCR beta CDR3 regions. To correct PCR amplification bias, a synthetic template baseline was used for both primer optimization and computational correction. As for the original processing: Reads were assigned to V, D and J genes according to IMGT and analyzed in immunoSEQ Analyzer, with only productive sequences retained. Clonality was computed as one minus Shannon entropy normalized by log2 of the number of productive unique sequences. For each patient and control, public and private clones were evaluated within the 100 most prevalent clones. Clones were defined as Susac-specific if absent from the healthy and MS cohorts, from approximately 1,100 published viral clones and from other ImmuneACCESS disease sequences. TCRdb reprocessing: public reads trimmed at Q25 with fastp, clones called with MiXCR, in-frame beta chains kept. Each entry merges the rows of one CDR3 protein and shows their most common DNA and genes. The V and J calls shown here were made by TCRdb, not taken from the authors' results. For this sample there are about 100,000 distinct CDR3 sequences; 95% appear just once. Approximately 0.3% of the sample comes from the top ten.

This sample was included in a study of CD8 T cells in Susac syndrome (dated by TCRdb to between 2019 and 2020). Background for the entire study: Among the sequenced Susac syndrome patients, six had clinically active disease and roughly 8 were in clinical remission. At blood withdrawal, Susac syndrome patients were either therapy-naive, taking corticosteroids (in some cases with IVIg as well), or taking IVIg alone. The study used repertoire sequencing to test whether antigen drove CD8+ T cell activation and differentiation in Susac syndrome. The clonality of the CD8+ T cell repertoire was compared across over 9 healthy donors, around 14 Susac syndrome patients and about 16 multiple sclerosis patients.

Here is what the overall study found, with its caveats: The TCR sequencing and HLA analysis was acknowledged to have included a relatively small number of individuals. CD8+ repertoires in Susac syndrome showed clonal expansion, which was highest in CD8+ TEMRA cells and was greater in clinically active patients than in remitting patients. Around 16 and five Susac-specific public clones were found in the total CD8+ and CD8+ TEMRA repertoires, respectively.

The chain couples TRBV14 to TRBJ1-1; 5 matching bases give a weak D call of TRBD1. Sample: CD8+ T cells from PBMCs. The receptor was isolated from a human donor with Susac syndrome. The DNA sequence is as follows: TGTGCCAGCAGCCAAGCGGGGGTGACCCTAGAAGCTTTCTTT. It codes for CASSQAGVTLEAFF.